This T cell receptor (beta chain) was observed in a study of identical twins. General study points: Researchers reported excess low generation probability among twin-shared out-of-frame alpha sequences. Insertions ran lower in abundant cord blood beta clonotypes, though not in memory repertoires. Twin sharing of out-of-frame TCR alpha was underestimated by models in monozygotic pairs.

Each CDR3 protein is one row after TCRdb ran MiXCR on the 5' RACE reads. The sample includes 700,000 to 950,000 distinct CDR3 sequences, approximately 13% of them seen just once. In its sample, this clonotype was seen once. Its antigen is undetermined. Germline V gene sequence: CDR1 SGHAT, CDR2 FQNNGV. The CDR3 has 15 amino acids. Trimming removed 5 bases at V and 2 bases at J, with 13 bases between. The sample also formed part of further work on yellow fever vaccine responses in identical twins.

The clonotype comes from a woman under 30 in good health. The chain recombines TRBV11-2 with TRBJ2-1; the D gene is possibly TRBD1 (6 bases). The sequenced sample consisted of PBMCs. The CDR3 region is CASSLFRGPYNEQFF. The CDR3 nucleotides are TGTGCCAGCAGCCTATTCAGGGGCCCCTACAATGAGCAGTTCTTC.